This record looks at one T cell receptor (beta chain) sequence and its context. Random hexamers primed reverse transcription of about 0.5 to 1 ug RNA. TCRdb processed the immunoSEQ multiplex PCR reads anew with MiXCR; each CDR3 protein has one entry. The sample includes 150,000 to 200,000 distinct CDR3 sequences, 85% to 95% seen only once; the top ten take around 0.096%. These data belong to a study of CD8 T cells in Susac syndrome. Sequencing was carried out using CD4+ T cells from PBMCs. This clonotype was obtained from a human donor in good health.

The CDR3 coding sequence is TGCGCCAGCAGCTCGGGACAGGGGGTGCCTAATGAAAAACTGTTTTTT. It is translated as CASSSGQGVPNEKLFF. The chain employs TRBV5-1 and TRBJ1-4; 11 bases line up with TRBD1. CDR3 length: 16 amino acids. The V and J ends lost 3 bases and 3 bases, in that order; junction bases with no gene match: 4. In germline, CDR1 is SGHRS, CDR2 YFSETQ.